The rows below give T cell receptor beta chains drawn from one sample of a study of CD8 T cells in Susac syndrome. From the immunoSEQ multiplex PCR reads, TCRdb called clonotypes with MiXCR, one entry per CDR3 protein. The sample lists some 95,000 distinct CDR3 sequences; 85% to 95% were seen once. Sequencing used CD8+ T cells from PBMCs. These receptors were obtained from a human donor in good health. The CDR3 runs from the conserved cysteine through the conserved F or W. Rows may omit the clone size; those that give it use once, few, many or a size class.

V	J	size	CDR3
TRBV2	TRBJ2-2	.	CASERTENTGELFF
TRBV7-8	TRBJ1-5	.	CASSLRTGHSNQPQHF
TRBV27	TRBJ2-7	.	CASRFGGRSYEQYF
TRBV16	TRBJ1-1	.	CASSHYTGREAFF
TRBV4-1	TRBJ1-1	.	CASSLADRLNTEAFF
TRBV12-3/TRBV12-4	TRBJ1-4	.	CASSLDPRGEKLFF
TRBV4-1	TRBJ2-7	.	CASSQGPTYEQYF
TRBV2	TRBJ2-7	.	CASSEGGNSYEQYF
TRBV7-9	TRBJ2-7	.	CASSRTGTVYEQYF
TRBV29-1	TRBJ1-2	.	CSVSIDGYTF
TRBV6-5	TRBJ2-1	.	CASSDTWDNEQFF
TRBV11-2	TRBJ2-2	.	CASSLGDRVVTGELFF
TRBV5-6	TRBJ2-5	.	CASSLGGLETQYF
TRBV20-1	TRBJ2-3	.	CSASSGDTDRVFTDTQYF
TRBV27	TRBJ1-5	.	CASSYSGAQPQHF
TRBV2	TRBJ2-1	.	CASSLLLAGEYNEQFF
TRBV5-1	TRBJ1-5	.	CASSLGWGSNQPQHF
TRBV4-1	TRBJ1-1	.	CASSQGVVSGETEAFF
TRBV11-1	TRBJ2-7	.	CASSRWGNSYEQYF
TRBV9	TRBJ2-3	.	CASSPGQGFTDTQYF
TRBV28	TRBJ2-7	.	CASSLRVVRGPAYEQYF
TRBV4-1	TRBJ2-3	.	CASSQDSEGSTQYF
TRBV29-1	TRBJ2-5	once	CSAGTGFQETQYF
TRBV3-1	TRBJ2-1	.	CASSSGTAGGSYNEQFF
TRBV14	TRBJ2-7	.	CASSPTRAGHEQYF
TRBV19	TRBJ2-2	.	CASSMIGSTGELFF
TRBV7-2	TRBJ2-2	.	CASSLVGTDTGELFF
TRBV2	TRBJ2-7	.	CASSSREYEQYF
TRBV7-9	TRBJ1-5	.	CASSLGTEQHF
TRBV29-1	TRBJ1-1	.	CSVDLRDTEAFF
TRBV20-1	TRBJ2-2	.	CSARAQGGTGELFF
TRBV4-1	TRBJ1-6	.	CASSQQQGRRNSPLHF
TRBV11-1	TRBJ2-5	.	CASSAGLAPSETQYF
TRBV7-9	TRBJ2-5	.	CASSLKGGLQETQYF
TRBV20-1	TRBJ2-2	.	CSARDLTVTGELFF
TRBV5-1	TRBJ2-7	.	CASSSSTVGTYEQYF
TRBV6-1	TRBJ1-2	.	CASRIVDGYTF
TRBV27	TRBJ2-7	.	CASSRTPSVNEQYF
TRBV29-1	TRBJ2-1	.	CSVEEPSEGNEQFF
TRBV3-1	TRBJ1-1	.	CASSHGESTEAFF
TRBV11-3	TRBJ2-5	.	CASSLVGTGVQETQYF
TRBV9	TRBJ2-7	once	CASSAGQGAGYEQYF
TRBV7-9	TRBJ2-1	.	CASSYRTSGDNEQFF
TRBV9	TRBJ2-7	.	CASSVGAASLYEQYF
TRBV20-1	TRBJ2-7	once	CSAENYIQGNEQYF
TRBV27	TRBJ2-6	.	CASTPSGANVLTF
TRBV6-2/TRBV6-3	TRBJ2-7	.	CATALAGASYEQYF
TRBV5-8	TRBJ2-1	.	CASSLPSGGIHEQFF
TRBV28	TRBJ2-1	.	CASSSGTGINEQFF
TRBV7-3	TRBJ2-5	once	CASRDGPQETQYF
TRBV7-8	TRBJ2-5	once	CASSLGGTGQETQYF
TRBV20-1	TRBJ2-7	few	CSANRQGSEQYF